The rows below give T cell receptor beta chains drawn from one sample of a study of T cells after yellow fever vaccination. TCRdb recomputed calls from the 5' RACE reads with MiXCR, one row per CDR3 protein. The sample records approximately 450,000 distinct CDR3 sequences, 18% being singletons. The specimen comprised PBMCs, sampled before the yellow fever booster vaccination. These receptors all come from a man aged 18 to 29 who received the YFV17D yellow fever vaccine. Each CDR3 is given with its conserved first and last residue. A D gene is named only where the DNA matches it firmly. Clone sizes are given selectively: once, few, many, or a class where the clone is expanded.

v_gene	abundance	d_gene	j_gene	CDR3aa	CDR3nt
TRBV5-5	few	-	TRBJ2-1	CASSPAGGGHYNEQFF	TGTGCCAGCAGCCCCGCAGGCGGGGGCCACTACAATGAGCAGTTCTTC
TRBV7-9	few	TRBD2	TRBJ2-7	CASSRSGVSYEQYF	TGTGCCAGCAGCCGGAGCGGGGTCAGCTACGAGCAGTACTTC
TRBV20-1	-	-	TRBJ1-1	CSATAGRTGTNTEAFF	TGCAGTGCTACTGCGGGGCGAACAGGGACGAACACTGAAGCTTTCTTT
TRBV5-1	-	TRBD1	TRBJ2-1	CASSFRDRLAYNEQFF	TGCGCCAGCAGCTTCCGGGACAGGTTGGCCTACAATGAGCAGTTCTTC
TRBV27	-	-	TRBJ1-6	CASSFQPPNSPLHF	TGTGCCAGCAGTTTCCAGCCACCGAATTCACCCCTCCACTTT
TRBV4-2	-	TRBD2	TRBJ2-5	CASSQDGKRGAAETKYF	TGTGCCAGCAGCCAAGATGGAAAGCGGGGGGCCGCGGAGACCAAGTACTTC
TRBV6-2/TRBV6-3	few	-	TRBJ2-5	CASSYSKFGGLRETQYF	TGTGCCAGCAGTTACTCGAAGTTTGGGGGGCTCCGGGAGACCCAGTACTTC
TRBV29-1	few	TRBD1	TRBJ2-7	CSVEGTGGDEQYF	TGCAGCGTTGAGGGGACAGGGGGTGACGAGCAGTACTTC
TRBV6-5	few	TRBD2	TRBJ2-2	CASRERGPYTGELFF	TGTGCCAGCAGGGAGCGGGGGCCTTACACCGGGGAGCTGTTTTTT
TRBV7-9	-	TRBD1	TRBJ2-7	CASSLPEGTDEQYF	TGTGCCAGCAGCTTACCTGAAGGGACAGATGAGCAGTACTTC
TRBV5-1	-	TRBD1	TRBJ2-7	CASSLSSGQVGYEQYF	TGCGCCAGCAGCTTAAGCTCGGGACAGGTTGGCTACGAGCAGTACTTC
TRBV7-2	-	-	TRBJ1-2	CASSRTRGYGYTF	TGTGCCAGCAGTCGAACACGGGGCTATGGCTACACCTTC
TRBV12-5	once	-	TRBJ2-2	CASGLVEQDRTGELFF	TGTGCTAGTGGTTTGGTGGAACAGGACCGCACCGGGGAGCTGTTTTTT
TRBV12-3/TRBV12-4	few	-	TRBJ2-3	CASRSRTEPGDTQYF	TGTGCCAGCAGATCCCGGACCGAACCGGGGGATACGCAGTATTTT
TRBV5-1	few	TRBD2	TRBJ2-7	CASSLTSGEVRDEQYF	TGCGCCAGCAGCTTGACTAGCGGGGAAGTCAGGGACGAGCAGTACTTC
TRBV20-1	few	-	TRBJ1-5	CSALFGSNQPQHF	TGCAGTGCCTTATTTGGGAGCAATCAGCCCCAGCATTTT
TRBV29-1	many	-	TRBJ1-4	CSVAWGEKLFF	TGCAGCGTCGCCTGGGGGGAAAAACTGTTTTTT
TRBV20-1	few	TRBD1	TRBJ2-5	CSAARQGAPRVTQYF	TGCAGTGCGGCAAGACAGGGGGCGCCAAGGGTGACCCAGTACTTC
TRBV6-5	-	-	TRBJ1-5	CASRKQGLSQPQHF	TGTGCCAGCAGGAAACAGGGTTTAAGTCAGCCCCAGCATTTT
TRBV6-5	few	TRBD1	TRBJ1-2	CASSYSTGGYGYTF	TGTGCCAGCAGTTACTCGACAGGGGGCTATGGCTACACCTTC